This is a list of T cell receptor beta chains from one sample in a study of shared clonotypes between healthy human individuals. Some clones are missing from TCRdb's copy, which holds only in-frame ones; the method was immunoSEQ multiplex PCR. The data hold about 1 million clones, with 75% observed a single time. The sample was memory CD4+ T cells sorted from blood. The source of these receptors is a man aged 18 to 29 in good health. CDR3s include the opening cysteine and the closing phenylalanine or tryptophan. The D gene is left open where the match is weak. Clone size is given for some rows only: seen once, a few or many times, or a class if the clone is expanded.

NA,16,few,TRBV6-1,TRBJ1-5,TGTGCCAGCAGTGAAAGGGTGGGCAGGTGGGATCAGCCCCAGCATTTT,CASSERVGRWDQPQHF
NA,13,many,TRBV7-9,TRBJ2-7,TGTGCCAGCAGCTTAGTTTGGTCTTACGAGCAGTACTTC,CASSLVWSYEQYF
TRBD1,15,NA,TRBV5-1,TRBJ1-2,TGCGCCAGCAGCTGGAACGATCAGGGGGCCTATGGCTACACCTTC,CASSWNDQGAYGYTF
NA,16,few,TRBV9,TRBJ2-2,TGTGCCAGCAGCCGAACGTGGGATGGTTACACCGGGGAGCTGTTTTTT,CASSRTWDGYTGELFF
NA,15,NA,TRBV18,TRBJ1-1,TGTGCCAGCTCACCCCCGGGACGTTCGAACACTGAAGCTTTCTTT,CASSPPGRSNTEAFF
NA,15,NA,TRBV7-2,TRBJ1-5,TGTGCCAGCAGCTTAGGTAGGGAAATATATCAGCCCCAGCATTTT,CASSLGREIYQPQHF
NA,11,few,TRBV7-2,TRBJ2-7,TGTGCCAGCAGCTTTCATCAAGAGCAGTACTTC,CASSFHQEQYF
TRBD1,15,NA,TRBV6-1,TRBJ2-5,TGTGCCAGCAGTAGGTCGGACAGGGGTTATGAGACCCAGTACTTC,CASSRSDRGYETQYF
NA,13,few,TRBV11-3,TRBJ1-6,TGTGCCAGCAGACCAGGGGATAATTCACCCCTCCACTTT,CASRPGDNSPLHF
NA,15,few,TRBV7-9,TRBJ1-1,TGTGCCAGCAGCTTAGCGGGCCAAATGAACACTGAAGCTTTCTTT,CASSLAGQMNTEAFF
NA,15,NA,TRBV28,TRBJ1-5,TGTGCCAGCAATGGGGGGGCGGGCGGCAATCAGCCCCAGCATTTT,CASNGGAGGNQPQHF
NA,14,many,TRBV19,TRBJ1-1,TGTGCCAGTAGTATCGGGGGGCTGGTTACTGAAGCTTTCTTT,CASSIGGLVTEAFF
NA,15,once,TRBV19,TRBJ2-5,TGTGCCAGTAGTCCCGGGACCCTGGGGGAGGAGACCCAGTACTTC,CASSPGTLGEETQYF
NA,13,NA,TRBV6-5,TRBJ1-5,TGTGCCAGCAGCCCAGGGTTGAGTCAGCCCCAGCATTTT,CASSPGLSQPQHF
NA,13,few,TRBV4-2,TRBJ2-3,TGTGCCAGCAGCCGACAGGGAGGCGATACGCAGTATTTT,CASSRQGGDTQYF
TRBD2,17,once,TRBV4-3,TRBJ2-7,TGCGCCAGCAGCCGGACCGCCCAGACTAGCGGGATGTACGAGCAGTACTTC,CASSRTAQTSGMYEQYF
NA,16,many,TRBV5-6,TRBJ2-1,TGTGCCAGCAGCTTGGGACAGCAGAAGACCCACAATGAGCAGTTCTTC,CASSLGQQKTHNEQFF
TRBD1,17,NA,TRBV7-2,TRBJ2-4,TGTGCCAGCAGCTTAGAAGGGACAGGAGGGGCCAAAAACATTCAGTACTTC,CASSLEGTGGAKNIQYF
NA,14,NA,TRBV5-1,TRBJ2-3,TGCGCCAGCGGGGGGGCAGGGAGCACAGATACGCAGTATTTT,CASGGAGSTDTQYF
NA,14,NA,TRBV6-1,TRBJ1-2,TGTGCCAGCAGTGACGGACCTTCTAACTATGGCTACACCTTC,CASSDGPSNYGYTF
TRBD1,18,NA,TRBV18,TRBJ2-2,TGTGCCAGCCCGCCAAGGGGGTCCGGGACAGTAAACACCGGGGAGCTGTTTTTT,CASPPRGSGTVNTGELFF
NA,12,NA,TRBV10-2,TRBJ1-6,TGCGCCAGCAGTGAAGCCCGATCACCCCTCCACTTT,CASSEARSPLHF
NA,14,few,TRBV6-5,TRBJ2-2,TGTGCCAGCAGTTACGCCCAGGACACCGGGGAGCTGTTTTTT,CASSYAQDTGELFF
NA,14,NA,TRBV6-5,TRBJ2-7,TGTGCCAGCAGTCCGACTAGTGGGTTCTACGAGCAGTACTTC,CASSPTSGFYEQYF
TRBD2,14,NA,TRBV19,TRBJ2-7,TGTGCCAGTAGTACCGGGACTAGCTCGTACGAGCAGTACTTC,CASSTGTSSYEQYF